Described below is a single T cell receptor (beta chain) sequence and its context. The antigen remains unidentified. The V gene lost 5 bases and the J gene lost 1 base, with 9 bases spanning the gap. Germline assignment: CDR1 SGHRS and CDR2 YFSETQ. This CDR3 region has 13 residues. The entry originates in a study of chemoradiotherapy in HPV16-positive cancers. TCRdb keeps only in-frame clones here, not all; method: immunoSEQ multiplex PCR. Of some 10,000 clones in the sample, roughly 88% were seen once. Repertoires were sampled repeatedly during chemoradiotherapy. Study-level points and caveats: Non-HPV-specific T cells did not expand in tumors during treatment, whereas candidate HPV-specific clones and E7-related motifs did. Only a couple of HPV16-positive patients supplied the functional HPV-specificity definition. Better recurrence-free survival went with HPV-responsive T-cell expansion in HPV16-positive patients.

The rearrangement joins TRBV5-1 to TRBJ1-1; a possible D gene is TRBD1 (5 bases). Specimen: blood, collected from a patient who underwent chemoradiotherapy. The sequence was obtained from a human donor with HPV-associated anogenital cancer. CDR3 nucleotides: TGCGCCAGCAGACCCGGGGGGAACACTGAAGCTTTCTTT. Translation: CASRPGGNTEAFF.